Shown below are 2 T cell receptor beta chains from a single sample sequenced in a study of cytomegalovirus exposure and HLA in healthy donors. PCR primers comprised 60 Vbeta and 13 Jbeta primers. TCRdb's table, derived via immunoSEQ multiplex PCR, lists solely in-frame clones and lacks some. The data hold 80,000 to 95,000 clones, with approximately 84% observed a single time. The sequencing sample was made of PBMCs. These TCRs come from a woman between 18 and 29 years old in good health and CMV-seropositive.

This clone occurred a few times. The chain joins TRBV25-1 to TRBJ1-4; D remains ambiguous. The CDR3 has 13 amino acids. Germline V CDR1 and CDR2: MGHDK, SYGVNS. Trimming removed 3 bases at V and 7 bases at J, with 9 bases between. The CDR3 loop reads CASSEGGSEKLFF. The CDR3 coding sequence is TGTGCCAGCAGTGAGGGAGGGAGTGAAAAACTGTTTTTT.

V usage is TRBV11-2 and J usage is TRBJ2-7, with D perhaps matching TRBD2 (7 bases). In germline, CDR1 is SGHAT, CDR2 FQNNGV. Trimming took 7 bases from V and 6 from J, leaving 19 bases between them. The CDR3 is 14 amino acids. The CDR3 region has the DNA TGTGCCAGCACCCTATCGAGGGCGGGGGCCGAGCAGTACTTC. It yields the protein CASTLSRAGAEQYF.